The next 30 T cell receptor beta chains were all read from a single sample in a study of T cell repertoires in cytomegalovirus infection. TCRdb recomputed calls from the reads with MiXCR, one row per CDR3 protein. The sample includes about 160,000 distinct CDR3 sequences, roughly a sixth seen only once; the top ten take roughly a sixth. The sample was CD8+ T cells from PBMCs. The receptor set was obtained from a human donor in good health (CMV status not recorded). Some clones in this sample may be carry-over from other donors' samples.

CDR3: CASSLFDQQVDYEQYF. The CDR3 region has the DNA TGTGCCAGCAGCTTATTCGACCAGCAGGTAGACTACGAGCAGTACTTC. The rearrangement links TRBV7-2 to TRBJ2-7; D ambiguous. Germline V gene data show CDR1 as SGHTA and CDR2 as FQGNSA. Trimming removed 2 bases from V and 3 bases from J, with 17 bases in between. The CDR3 covers 16 residues.

A few counts support this clonotype. CDR3 residues: CASTPIAGSSYNEQFF. The CDR3 DNA sequence: TGTGCCAGCACCCCTATAGCGGGAAGCTCCTACAATGAGCAGTTCTTC. The rearrangement uses TRBV28 and TRBJ2-1; the match to TRBD2 covers 8 bases. Germline-derived CDR1 and CDR2 are MDHEN and SYDVKM. The V segment lost 7 bases and the J segment 0 bases; nucleotides outside the gene matches: 8. The CDR3 is made up of 16 amino acids.

This clonotype was picked up a small number of times. J is TRBJ2-1 and V is TRBV7-8; 11 nucleotides match TRBD2. Germline CDR1 is SGHVS and CDR2 is FQNEAQ. The V segment lost 1 base and the J segment 2 bases; nucleotides outside the gene matches: 7. CDR3 length: 18 residues. In nucleotides, the CDR3 is TGTGCCAGCAGCTTAGAGGTGGGGACTAGCGGCACCTACAATGAGCAGTTCTTC. Amino acid sequence: CASSLEVGTSGTYNEQFF.

J is TRBJ1-5 and V is TRBV19, with D maybe TRBD1 (5 bases). CDR3 length: 15 amino acids. The V gene's germline CDR1 is LNHDA and CDR2 SQIVND (reference sequence). Trimming stripped 3 bases from V and 0 bases from J, with 9 bases between. CDR3 DNA sequence: TGTGCCAGTAGTATCGGAGGGGATAGCAATCAGCCCCAGCATTTT. Translating gives CASSIGGDSNQPQHF.

This chain links TRBV10-2 with TRBJ2-2; 10 positions agree with TRBD2. CDR3 length: 14 residues. CDR1 and CDR2 (germline): WSHSY, SAAADI. V was clipped by 7 bases and J by 3 bases; unmatched bases: 2. CDR3 in DNA: TGCGCCAGCACTCTAGCGGGAGACACCGGGGAGCTGTTTTTT. Protein: CASTLAGDTGELFF.

There are a few counts of this clonotype. The chain carries TRBV27 and TRBJ1-5; the D gene is possibly TRBD1 (5 bases). The CDR3 covers 13 residues. The germline V and J ends were trimmed by 6 bases and 5 bases, with 11 bases remaining between them. Germline lookup yields CDR1 MNHEY and CDR2 SMNVEV (reference sequence). The CDR3, as DNA: TGTGCCAGCAGGCCGGACATCTATCAGCCCCAGCATTTT. This translates into CASRPDIYQPQHF.

At least ten counts were recorded for this clonotype. This chain uses TRBV7-8 with TRBJ2-7, with TRBD1 matching over 7 bases. The germline V gene has CDR1 SGHVS and CDR2 FQNEAQ. Trimming cost V 0 bases and J 7 bases; bases outside gene matches: 12. The CDR3 has 16 residues. Written as DNA, the CDR3 is TGTGCCAGCAGCTTAGCTCCCGGACAGGTCCTTAGGGAGCAGTACTTC. As protein: CASSLAPGQVLREQYF.

The chain combines TRBV14 with TRBJ1-1; no firm D call. V lost 3 bases, J lost 6 bases, and 8 bases lay in between. The germline gives CDR1 SGHDN, CDR2 FVKESK. The CDR3 consists of 12 residues. The CDR3: CASSQNFAEAFF. The CDR3 nucleotides read TGTGCCAGCAGCCAGAACTTCGCTGAAGCTTTCTTT.

The V gene is TRBV29-1, the J gene TRBJ1-2; possible D gene TRBD1, 6 bases. CDR1 is SQVTM, CDR2 ANQGSEA, per germline. CDR3 size: 15 residues. Trimming took 2 bases from V and 4 from J, leaving 17 bases between them. The CDR3 DNA follows: TGCAGCGTTGAAAGTCGGGCAGGGGAAGCCTATGGCTACACCTTC. This translates into CSVESRAGEAYGYTF.

This clonotype has a handful of counts. The genes are TRBV7-6 and TRBJ1-1, with D hard to call. Germline loops: CDR1 SGHVS, CDR2 FNYEAQ. There are 11 residues in the CDR3. V shed 8 bases and J shed 4 bases, with 8 bases lying between them. CDR3 region: CASGGGTEAFF. In DNA form, the CDR3 reads TGTGCCAGCGGCGGTGGCACTGAAGCTTTCTTT.

This clonotype was counted only a few times. This sequence joins TRBV4-3 and TRBJ2-1; TRBD2 aligns across 13 bases. In germline, CDR1 is LGHNA, CDR2 YSLEER. The V gene end was trimmed by 1 base and the J gene end by 3 bases; junction bases not matched to a gene: 0. This CDR3 has 16 amino acids. The CDR3 DNA is TGCGCCAGCAGCCAAGGGACTAGCGGGAGCTACAATGAGCAGTTCTTC. This translates into CASSQGTSGSYNEQFF.

This clonotype was counted many times. The chain is built from TRBV7-9 and TRBJ1-4; possibly TRBD1 for D (6 bases). The V gene lost 6 bases and the J gene lost 7 bases, with 15 bases spanning the gap. The germline V gene has CDR1 SEHNR and CDR2 FQNEAQ (reference sequence). CDR3 size: 14 residues. The CDR3 loop is CASSPKGQSEKLFF. DNA of the CDR3: TGTGCCAGCAGTCCTAAGGGACAAAGTGAAAAACTGTTTTTT.

The chain uses TRBV7-3 and TRBJ1-1; 10 nucleotides line up with TRBD1. CDR3 size: 14 residues. V was clipped by 5 bases and J by 1 base; unmatched bases: 1. Germline values: CDR1 SGHTA, CDR2 FQGTGA. CDR3 residues: CASSRTGGNTEAFF. The CDR3 DNA is TGTGCCAGCAGCAGGACAGGGGGGAACACTGAAGCTTTCTTT.

The CDR3 region is CATLQAEYRDQPQHF. The CDR3 nucleotides are TGTGCCACCCTACAGGCTGAATACCGGGATCAGCCCCAGCATTTT. J is TRBJ1-5 and V is TRBV28, with a tentative D call TRBD1 (5 bases). The CDR3 is 15 amino acids. Between the trimmed V and J ends, which lost 10 bases and 5 bases, there was a span of 21 bases. Germline V lookup: CDR1 MDHEN, CDR2 SYDVKM.

This clonotype showed up many times. V gene TRBV7-2 combines with J gene TRBJ2-1; TRBD2 agrees at 9 bases. The germline V gene encodes CDR1 SGHTA and CDR2 FQGNSA. Germline trimming cut 2 bases from V and 5 bases from J; bases unmatched to any gene: 7. This CDR3 has 16 residues. In DNA form, the CDR3 reads TGTGCCAGCAGCTTAAACCTGACTAGCGGTCACAATGAGCAGTTCTTC. This gives the protein CASSLNLTSGHNEQFF.

The J gene is TRBJ1-2, the V gene TRBV29-1, with 8 bases aligning to TRBD1. J gave up 7 bases and V 2 bases, and 9 bases lay outside the gene matches. This CDR3 contains 14 residues. Germline V CDR1 and CDR2: SQVTM, ANQGSEA. The CDR3 spells CSVEMGSDRGGYTF. In DNA, the CDR3 is TGCAGCGTTGAAATGGGGTCAGACAGGGGTGGCTACACCTTC.

The genes are TRBV28 and TRBJ1-3; D remains ambiguous. CDR1 is MDHEN, CDR2 SYDVKM, per germline. The ends were cut back, 7 bases at V and 4 bases at J, with 11 bases in the middle. The CDR3 extends over 13 amino acids. The CDR3 coding sequence is TGTGCCAGCACCGGGAATCCGGGAAACACCATATATTTT. It yields the protein CASTGNPGNTIYF.

This CDR3 reads CASSQDGWDAQETQYF. CDR3 coding DNA: TGCGCCAGCAGCCAAGATGGATGGGACGCCCAAGAGACCCAGTACTTC. The rearrangement joins TRBV4-3 to TRBJ2-5; perhaps D is TRBD1 or TRBD2 (5 bases each). Germline V CDR1 and CDR2: LGHNA, YSLEER. Trimming removed 0 bases from V and 1 base from J, with 12 bases in between. There are 16 residues in the CDR3.

The chain combines TRBV7-9 with TRBJ2-7; maybe TRBD1 (6 bases). The germline gives CDR1 SEHNR, CDR2 FQNEAQ (reference sequence). The CDR3 totals 14 residues. The ends were cut back, 5 bases at V and 6 bases at J, with 17 bases in the middle. The CDR3: CASSQVGTIGEQYF. For the CDR3, the DNA is TGTGCCAGCAGCCAAGTCGGGACAATAGGCGAGCAGTACTTC. The variable domain in full, completed from reference TRBV7-9 and TRBJ2-7, reads DTGVSQNPRHKITKRGQNVTFRCDPISEHNRLYWYRQTLGQGPEFLTYFQNEAQLEKSRLLSDRFSAERPKGSFSTLEIQRTEQGDSAMYLCASSQVGTIGEQYFGPGTRLTVT.

The gene calls are TRBV7-8 and TRBJ2-3; D possibly corresponds to TRBD2 (5 bases). In germline, CDR1 is SGHVS, CDR2 FQNEAQ. Trimming shortened V by 2 bases and J by 4 bases, and 13 bases separated the two germline ends. CDR3 length equals 15 residues. CDR3 sequence reads: CASSLLVGAADTQYF. The CDR3 DNA reads TGTGCCAGCAGCTTACTCGTCGGAGCGGCAGATACGCAGTATTTT.

This clonotype has only a few counts. The chain links TRBV28 to TRBJ2-5; possible D gene TRBD1, 6 bases. Germline-derived CDR1 and CDR2 are MDHEN and SYDVKM. V was cut by 7 bases and J by 4 bases, with 16 bases left in between. There are 14 residues in the CDR3. The CDR3 DNA follows: TGTGCCAGCACCCCTTACAGAGGGGGAGAGACCCAGTACTTC. This encodes CASTPYRGGETQYF.

The V and J genes are TRBV7-3 and TRBJ1-2; TRBD1 aligns across 7 bases. J was trimmed by 5 bases and V by 4 bases; bases with no gene match: 16. CDR3 length: 17 amino acids. Germline loops: CDR1 SGHTA, CDR2 FQGTGA. CDR3 bases: TGTGCCAGCAGCTACAACATAGCCGGGACAGACCCTTATGGCTACACCTTC. Encoded protein: CASSYNIAGTDPYGYTF.

The genes are TRBV29-1 and TRBJ2-1, with D unresolved. The CDR3 length is 12 residues. The V end lost 3 bases, the J end lost 4 bases, and 7 bases lay between the germline ends. Germline lookup yields CDR1 SQVTM and CDR2 ANQGSEA. CDR3 nucleotide sequence: TGCAGCGTTGAGGCCAAATACAATGAGCAGTTCTTC. Encoded protein: CSVEAKYNEQFF.

This clonotype was observed at least ten times. V is TRBV12-3 or TRBV12-4 and J is TRBJ1-2; TRBD1 is a possible D gene (5 bases). V was trimmed by 4 bases and J by 5 bases, leaving 23 bases between them. This CDR3 comprises 17 residues. The CDR3 DNA reads as TGTGCCAGCAGTTCCGGGGGGGAGTTGGCGGGGCCTTATGGCTACACCTTC. It specifies CASSSGGELAGPYGYTF.

The V gene is TRBV29-1, the J gene TRBJ1-1; the D is unclear. Germline-derived CDR1 and CDR2 are SQVTM and ANQGSEA. V was shortened by 1 base and J by 1 base, with 4 bases between the two germline ends. CDR3 size: 12 residues. CDR3 sequence: CSVEVGNTEAFF. CDR3 coding DNA: TGCAGCGTTGAAGTAGGGAACACTGAAGCTTTCTTT.

The J gene is TRBJ1-2, the V gene TRBV28; D gene ambiguous. This CDR3 contains 11 residues. V was clipped by 6 bases and J by 3 bases, with 5 bases between them. Germline lookup yields CDR1 MDHEN and CDR2 SYDVKM. The CDR3 DNA follows: TGTGCCAGCAGCAATGACTATGGCTACACCTTC. It codes for CASSNDYGYTF.

The chain has TRBV7-3 and TRBJ2-5, with 10 bases that match TRBD2. The V segment lost 1 base and the J segment 0 bases; nucleotides outside the gene matches: 8. CDR3 length equals 18 residues. Germline CDR1 reads SGHTA; CDR2 reads FQGTGA. CDR3 protein: CASSLNLAGDPYQETQYF. Here the CDR3 DNA reads TGTGCCAGCAGCTTAAATCTAGCGGGGGACCCGTACCAAGAGACCCAGTACTTC. Complete variable domain (other parts from reference TRBV7-3 and TRBJ2-5): GAGVSQTPSNKVTEKGKYVELRCDPISGHTALYWYRQSLGQGPEFLIYFQGTGAADDSGLPNDRFFAVRPEGSVSTLKIQRTERGDSAVYLCASSLNLAGDPYQETQYFGPGTRLLVL.

The chain employs TRBV20-1 and TRBJ2-3; no firm D call. Per germline, CDR1 DFQATT and CDR2 SNEGSKA (reference sequence). This CDR3 has 13 amino acids. V was trimmed by 3 bases and J by 4 bases, leaving 11 bases between them. The CDR3 DNA follows: TGCAGTGCTAGGAGTATCGGGCCAGATACGCAGTATTTT. Translating it yields CSARSIGPDTQYF.

V gene TRBV11-3 combines with J gene TRBJ2-1; no clear D. Germline V gene sequence: CDR1 SGHNT, CDR2 YENEEA. The CDR3 length is 13 residues. Trimming cost V 5 bases and J 5 bases, with 10 bases left between them. CDR3 DNA sequence: TGTGCCAGCAGCAAGCCGGGCCACAATGAGCAGTTCTTC. It specifies CASSKPGHNEQFF.

This sequence joins TRBV2 and TRBJ2-4, with D unresolved. The V gene lost 6 bases and the J gene lost 1 base, with 19 bases spanning the gap. The CDR3 loop spans 17 amino acids. CDR1 SNHLY and CDR2 FYNNEI come from the germline V gene. The CDR3 nucleotides read TGTGCCAGCAGCGACCGTGATAGGGCGGTTGCCAAAAACATTCAGTACTTC. It translates to CASSDRDRAVAKNIQYF. Full variable domain (remainder filled in from reference TRBV2 and TRBJ2-4): EPEVTQTPSHQVTQMGQEVILRCVPISNHLYFYWYRQILGQKVEFLVSFYNNEISEKSEIFDDQFSVERPDGSNFTLKIRSTKLEDSAMYFCASSDRDRAVAKNIQYFGAGTRLSVL.